These 25 T cell receptor beta chains came from one sample sequenced in a study of T cells in Graves' hyperthyroidism and ophthalmopathy. Using RNA transcripts as the source, TCR beta CDR3 regions were amplified. Primed by the HTBI set, a first-round RT-PCR was run on the TCR CDR3. TCRdb itself ran the multiplex PCR reads through MiXCR, one entry per CDR3 protein. The table records around 190,000 distinct CDR3 sequences, around a sixth of them present only once. The sequenced material came from blood. The receptors derive from a woman aged 45-65 years with Graves' hyperthyroidism.

This clonotype came up many times. The CDR3 sequence: CATSDPSKGDGELFF. The CDR3 coding sequence is TGTGCCACCAGTGACCCCTCAAAGGGGGACGGGGAGCTGTTTTTT. This chain uses TRBV24-1 with TRBJ2-2, with D perhaps TRBD1 (6 bases). This CDR3 is 15 amino acids long. Trimming left V 4 bases short and J 7 bases short, with 15 bases between. CDR1 and CDR2 from the germline V gene are KGHDR and SFDVKD.

Ten or more counts support this clonotype. The chain is built from TRBV24-1 and TRBJ2-7; 11 bases line up with TRBD1. Germline trimming cut 4 bases from V and 3 bases from J; bases unmatched to any gene: 4. CDR1 KGHDR and CDR2 SFDVKD come from the germline V gene. CDR3 length: 15 residues. CDR3 nucleotides: TGTGCCACCAGTGACAGGACAGGGGGCAGCTACGAGCAGTACTTC. It encodes CATSDRTGGSYEQYF.

This clonotype has a count of ten or more. The V gene is TRBV11-3, the J gene TRBJ2-7; 12 nucleotides line up with TRBD2. V dropped 5 bases and J dropped 4; count of bases not matched to a gene: 9. The germline V gene has CDR1 SGHNT and CDR2 YENEEA. The CDR3 totals 16 residues. The CDR3 nucleotides are TGTGCCAGCAGCCCCGGACTAGCGGGACATATTTACGAGCAGTACTTC. Its translation is CASSPGLAGHIYEQYF.

This clonotype was seen ten or more times. Germline is not matched at one junction end, which may reflect a read error. The genes are TRBV6-1 and TRBJ2-1; 9 bases align to TRBD2. This CDR3 contains 15 residues. Germline CDR1 and CDR2: MNHNS and SASEGT. CDR3 sequence: CASREVGLARPEQFF. The CDR3 DNA sequence: TGTGCCAGCAGGGAAGTAGGACTAGCGAGACCCGAGCAGTTCTTC.

This clonotype was seen only a few times. The CDR3 sequence: CSARVESGIYEQYF. The CDR3 nucleotides are TGCAGTGCTAGAGTTGAATCGGGGATCTACGAGCAGTACTTC. This chain links TRBV20-1 with TRBJ2-7; perhaps TRBD2 as D (5 bases). The CDR3 is 14 amino acids. Germline V gives CDR1 DFQATT, CDR2 SNEGSKA (reference sequence). The V end was cut by 1 base, the J end by 3 bases, with 13 bases between.

This clonotype was counted a few times. The V and J genes are TRBV5-1 and TRBJ1-1; D is uncertain. This CDR3 comprises 15 residues. Trimming removed 4 bases at V and 1 base at J, with 14 bases between. Germline V CDR1 and CDR2: SGHRS, YFSETQ. CDR3 residues: CASSRSPTRNTEAFF. In DNA, the CDR3 is TGCGCCAGCAGCAGATCCCCCACTCGGAACACTGAAGCTTTCTTT.

This clonotype was seen more than once but under ten times. The V call is TRBV20-1, the J call TRBJ2-2, with 13 bases lining up with TRBD2. Per the germline V gene, CDR1 is DFQATT and CDR2 is SNEGSKA (reference sequence). The CDR3 runs 15 residues. V trimming: 6 bases; J trimming: 5 bases; junction bases outside the gene matches: 6. CDR3 sequence: CSARLAGGWTGELFF. The CDR3 coding sequence is TGCAGTGCGAGACTAGCGGGAGGATGGACCGGGGAGCTGTTTTTT.

This clonotype was counted many times. The V gene is TRBV20-1, the J gene TRBJ2-5; unclear D gene. Germline CDR1 DFQATT, CDR2 SNEGSKA (reference sequence). Trimming took off 2 bases at V and 3 bases at J, with 13 bases between the two ends. The CDR3 consists of 14 residues. CDR3 bases: TGCAGTGCTAGACATCGGCGCTATAAAGAGACCCAGTACTTC. It specifies CSARHRRYKETQYF.

This clonotype was picked up many times. V is TRBV29-1 and J is TRBJ2-7; 8 positions agree with TRBD1. V gave up 5 bases and J gave up 4 bases; unmatched junction bases: 13. CDR3 length equals 15 residues. Germline values: CDR1 SQVTM, CDR2 ANQGSEA. The CDR3 nucleotides read TGCAGCGTTCAGACCTCGGACAGGGTCTGGTACGAGCAGTACTTC. Translation: CSVQTSDRVWYEQYF.

The chain recombines TRBV4-1 with TRBJ2-7; D remains ambiguous. Germline CDR1 and CDR2: MGHRA and YSYEKL. This CDR3 has 15 residues. The ends were cut back, 7 bases at V and 0 bases at J, with 16 bases in the middle. CDR3 nucleotide sequence: TGCGCCAGCACCTGGGTGGCTTCTAGCTCCTACGAGCAGTACTTC. Translation: CASTWVASSSYEQYF.

This clonotype showed up just a few times. The chain recombines TRBV27 with TRBJ2-7; no firm D call. V lost 0 bases and J lost 5, with 11 bases in between. The germline V gene has CDR1 MNHEY and CDR2 SMNVEV (reference sequence). CDR3 length equals 14 residues. DNA of the CDR3: TGTGCCAGCAGTTTATCGCAGTCTGTAAACGAGCAGTACTTC. It codes for CASSLSQSVNEQYF.

In this sample, this clonotype turned up a few times. The chain links TRBV2 to TRBJ2-5, with 8 nucleotides matching TRBD2. The trim removed 9 bases at V and 5 bases at J, leaving 14 bases unmatched. The germline CDR1 and CDR2 sequences are SNHLY and FYNNEI. The CDR3 totals 15 residues. This CDR3 reads CASREGGPSQETQYF. DNA of the CDR3: TGTGCCAGTCGGGAGGGAGGGCCCTCTCAGGAGACCCAGTACTTC.

At least ten counts were recorded for this clonotype. The genes are TRBV30 and TRBJ2-7, with D perhaps TRBD1 or TRBD2 (5 bases each). Trimming pared 0 bases from V and 3 bases from J, leaving 12 bases between. CDR1 and CDR2 from the germline V gene are GTSNPN and SVGIG (reference sequence). The CDR3 totals 14 residues. The CDR3 reads CAWSVRDLIYEQYF. DNA of the CDR3: TGTGCCTGGAGTGTACGGGACCTTATCTACGAGCAGTACTTC.

The chain carries TRBV6-1 and TRBJ1-1, with 7 bases identical to TRBD1. From germline, CDR1 is MNHNS and CDR2 SASEGT. This CDR3 comprises 13 residues. Trimming took 6 bases from V and 11 from J; bases not matched to a gene: 12. The DNA for the CDR3 is TGTGCCAGCAGCCGCGAACACCAGGGGGTGGCTTTCTTT. Amino acid sequence: CASSREHQGVAFF.

This rearrangement joins TRBV27 to TRBJ2-7, with D possibly TRBD1 on 5 matching bases. The CDR3 is made up of 14 amino acids. Trimming removed 3 bases from V and 2 bases from J, with 11 bases in between. Germline assignment: CDR1 MNHEY and CDR2 SMNVEV (reference sequence). Here the CDR3 DNA reads TGTGCCAGCAGTTTTTCAGGGCCGACCTACGAGCAGTACTTC. Protein: CASSFSGPTYEQYF.

With regard to this clonotype: A much larger clone sits a single nucleotide away, making a read error possible. J is TRBJ2-5 and V is TRBV12-5; D ambiguous. CDR1 is LGHNT, CDR2 FRNRAP, per germline. The CDR3 sequence is 11 residues long. CDR3 region: CASGSQETQHF. CDR3 in DNA: TGTGCTAGTGGTTCTCAAGAGACCCAGCACTTC.

The rearrangement uses TRBV27 and TRBJ1-5; D gene unclear. Trimming cost V 5 bases and J 1 base, with 9 bases left between them. The CDR3 length is 14 residues. The germline V gene encodes CDR1 MNHEY and CDR2 SMNVEV (reference sequence). This CDR3 is CASSRPGSNQPQHF. For the CDR3, the DNA is TGTGCCAGCAGTCGGCCGGGGAGCAATCAGCCCCAGCATTTT.

This clonotype was counted ten times or more. The gene calls are TRBV7-8 and TRBJ2-1, with unresolved D. V was shortened by 7 bases and J by 8 bases, with 18 bases between the two germline ends. Germline V lookup: CDR1 SGHVS, CDR2 FQNEAQ. The CDR3 is made up of 14 amino acids. The CDR3 coding sequence is TGTGCCAGCAATTCCCGGTCCCCGTCGGATGAGCAGTTCTTC. This gives the protein CASNSRSPSDEQFF.

The sample holds many counts of this clonotype. The chain employs TRBV5-6 and TRBJ1-2; the D is unclear. This CDR3 has 15 amino acids. V was shortened by 1 base and J by 7 bases, with 17 bases between the two germline ends. Germline V gene data show CDR1 as SGHDT and CDR2 as YYEEEE. The CDR3 DNA reads TGTGCCAGCAGCTTGTCCCCAGGCCTCGATGGTGGCTACACCTTC. This codes for CASSLSPGLDGGYTF.

The chain couples TRBV5-1 to TRBJ2-5; D is perhaps TRBD2 (5 bases). CDR1 and CDR2 from the germline V gene are SGHRS and YFSETQ. The CDR3 is 13 residues long. The germline V and J ends were trimmed by 9 bases and 6 bases, with 18 bases remaining between them. The CDR3 nucleotides read TGCGCCACCCGGGAACTAGTGACAAAGACCCAGTACTTC. Translating it yields CATRELVTKTQYF.

This chain joins TRBV7-6 and TRBJ2-3; 12 positions match TRBD2. Germline CDR1 is SGHVS and CDR2 is FNYEAQ. The length of the CDR3 is 16 residues. V dropped 5 bases and J dropped 4; count of bases not matched to a gene: 7. CDR3 nucleotide sequence: TGTGCCAGCAGCCTGCTAGCGGGAGGGCCGGCAGATACGCAGTATTTT. Translating gives CASSLLAGGPADTQYF.

The chain combines TRBV29-1 with TRBJ2-1; D is possibly TRBD1 (5 bases). Germline V CDR1 and CDR2: SQVTM, ANQGSEA. V was shortened by 3 bases and J by 4 bases, with 13 bases between the two germline ends. The CDR3 runs 14 residues. The DNA of the CDR3 is TGCAGCGTTGATATAGGGGCTGCATACAATGAGCAGTTCTTC. This gives the protein CSVDIGAAYNEQFF.

The J gene is TRBJ2-7, the V gene TRBV5-1; possibly TRBD2 for D (5 bases). Looked up from germline, CDR1 is SGHRS and CDR2 is YFSETQ. V was trimmed by 1 base and J by 7 bases, leaving 21 bases between them. The CDR3 consists of 16 residues. CDR3 amino acids: CASSLQPHDRGSEQYF. CDR3 in DNA: TGCGCCAGCAGCTTGCAGCCCCACGATAGAGGGTCGGAGCAGTACTTC. Using reference TRBV5-1 and TRBJ2-7 for the parts outside the CDR3, the full variable domain is KAGVTQTPRYLIKTRGQQVTLSCSPISGHRSVSWYQQTPGQGLQFLFEYFSETQRNKGNFPGRFSGRQFSNSRSEMNVSTLELGDSALYLCASSLQPHDRGSEQYFGPGTRLTVT.

The gene calls are TRBV30 and TRBJ1-6, with D perhaps matching TRBD1 (5 bases). Per the germline V gene, CDR1 is GTSNPN and CDR2 is SVGIG (reference sequence). Trimming removed 2 bases at V and 7 bases at J, with 9 bases between. This CDR3 region has 13 residues. The CDR3 sequence: CAWSRRDNSPLHF. The CDR3 DNA is TGTGCCTGGAGTCGGAGGGACAATTCACCCCTCCACTTT.

The chain joins TRBV20-1 to TRBJ2-3; 10 bases are shared with TRBD2. The length of the CDR3 is 15 residues. The V and J ends lost 6 bases and 4 bases, in that order; junction bases with no gene match: 10. Germline V gene sequence: CDR1 DFQATT, CDR2 SNEGSKA (reference sequence). The CDR3 loop is CSAPPSGSSSDTQYF. In nucleotides, the CDR3 is TGCAGTGCCCCCCCTAGCGGGAGTTCATCAGATACGCAGTATTTT.